A single sample is the source of the 9 T cell receptor beta chains below, sequenced in a study of cytomegalovirus exposure and HLA in healthy donors. PCR employed 60 Vbeta and 13 Jbeta primers. Method: immunoSEQ multiplex PCR; TCRdb's copy keeps in-frame clones and lacks some. The sample lists 120,000 to 150,000 clones; 76% were seen once. The sequenced sample was PBMCs. Receptors originate from a man aged 18 to 35 in good health and CMV-seronegative.

The chain carries TRBV9 and TRBJ2-5, with 11 bases lining up with TRBD1. This CDR3 has 15 amino acids. The ends lost 0 bases at V and 5 bases at J; junction bases unmatched: 3. Germline lookup yields CDR1 SGDLS and CDR2 YYNGEE. The DNA for the CDR3 is TGTGCCAGCAGCGTAGCCGGGACAGGGGGTGAGACCCAGTACTTC. Translation gives CASSVAGTGGETQYF.

The CDR3 nucleotides are TGTGCCAGTAGTACCACCGGGACAGGGGGAGAGACCCAGTACTTC. It encodes CASSTTGTGGETQYF. J is TRBJ2-5 and V is TRBV19; 11 nucleotides align to TRBD1. The CDR3 totals 15 residues. Looked up from germline, CDR1 is LNHDA and CDR2 is SQIVND (reference sequence). V lost 4 bases and J lost 4; bases outside the gene matches: 5.

The chain is built from TRBV2 and TRBJ2-1, with TRBD2 matching 12 bases. This CDR3 has 14 amino acids. V lost 3 bases to trimming and J lost 12 bases; unmatched junction nucleotides: 6. The germline gives CDR1 SNHLY, CDR2 FYNNEI. CDR3 region: CASSDPLAGGSQFF. Here the CDR3 DNA reads TGTGCCAGCAGTGATCCCCTAGCGGGAGGGTCGCAGTTCTTC.

V usage is TRBV9 and J usage is TRBJ1-4; D may be TRBD1 (6 bases). The CDR3 runs to 14 residues. CDR1 and CDR2 (germline): SGDLS, YYNGEE. Trimming removed 2 bases at V and 7 bases at J, with 12 bases between. The CDR3 DNA sequence: TGTGCCAGCAGCGTGCAAGGGGGGGGTGAAAAACTGTTTTTT. Its protein product is CASSVQGGGEKLFF.

This clone was observed a few times. The genes are TRBV5-1 and TRBJ1-2, with 8 bases that match TRBD1. This CDR3 has 15 amino acids. V shed 3 bases and J 4 bases; nucleotides not matched to a gene: 8. Per germline, CDR1 SGHRS and CDR2 YFSETQ. CDR3 bases: TGCGCCAGCAGCTCGTCTTTAGACAGGGGCTATGGCTACACCTTC. Its protein is CASSSSLDRGYGYTF.

This chain's CDR3 is CASSLGTTFETQYF. CDR3 DNA sequence: TGTGCCAGCAGCCTTGGGACTACCTTTGAGACCCAGTACTTC. V and J are TRBV5-8 and TRBJ2-5; 7 bases agree with TRBD2. The junction had 8 bases not matched to a gene; V was cut back by 4 bases and J by 5 bases. The CDR3 contains 14 residues. The germline CDR1 and CDR2 sequences are SGHTS and YDEGEE.

The rearrangement joins TRBV28 to TRBJ2-4; 9 nucleotides match TRBD1. The V gene's germline CDR1 is MDHEN and CDR2 SYDVKM. CDR3 size: 15 residues. V was pared by 4 bases and J by 6 bases, with 7 bases of the junction left unmatched. Written as DNA, the CDR3 is TGTGCCAGCAGTTCAACAGGGACAGGGCGAAACATTCAGTACTTC. The encoded protein is CASSSTGTGRNIQYF.

This clone was observed a single time. The DNA for the CDR3 is TGTGCCAGCAGCTTAGCGTTGGTCGGGAGGGATGAGCAGTTCTTC. Its protein is CASSLALVGRDEQFF. The gene calls are TRBV7-9 and TRBJ2-1; 8 bases line up with TRBD2. V shed 0 bases and J 8 bases; nucleotides not matched to a gene: 6. CDR3 length: 15 residues. Germline loops: CDR1 SEHNR, CDR2 FQNEAQ (reference sequence).

The CDR3 DNA reads TGTGCCAGCAGTGAAGGGGCGGGGCAGTACTTC. It codes for CASSEGAGQYF. The chain combines TRBV6-1 with TRBJ2-5; a possible D gene is TRBD2 (6 bases). Trimming removed 1 base from V and 11 bases from J, with 8 bases in between. Germline values: CDR1 MNHNS, CDR2 SASEGT. The CDR3 sequence is 11 residues long.